Described below is a single T cell receptor beta chain sequence and its context. Its antigen remains unidentified. CDR1 and CDR2 (germline): SQVTM, ANQGSEA. The CDR3 length is 14 residues. Between the trimmed V and J ends, which lost 6 bases and 1 base, there was a span of 15 bases. Sequencing was performed with immunoSEQ multiplex PCR; in TCRdb, only in-frame clones are kept and a portion is missing. Of some 97,000 clones listed, around 90% are singletons. These data come from a study of OX40 agonist ivuxolimab in advanced cancers. Regarding the study as a whole: More expanded clones were seen, on average, in CD8+ T cells than in CD4+.

The V gene is TRBV29-1, the J gene TRBJ1-1, with D unclear. The sequence derives from an adult with an advanced solid tumor such as melanoma, head and neck, liver or kidney cancer. The sample here was CD4+ or CD8+ T cells sorted from blood, taken in a trial of the OX40 agonist ivuxolimab. CDR3 sequence (DNA): TGCAGCGTGTCTGTGAGTGGGCAGAACACTGAAGCTTTCTTT. Translating gives CSVSVSGQNTEAFF.